This T cell receptor (beta chain) was captured by sequencing in a study of OX40 agonist ivuxolimab in advanced cancers. Background for the entire study: Ivuxolimab, which targeted the costimulatory receptor OX40 (CD134), was an agonistic, fully human IgG2 monoclonal antibody. Among the approximately 50 dose-escalation patients, about 19 had hepatocellular carcinoma, approximately 15 melanoma, 9 renal cell carcinoma and 9 head and neck cancer. Partial responses occurred in three dose-escalation patients: two with cutaneous melanoma and one with hepatocellular carcinoma. Patients were allowed to have had prior anti-PD-1, anti-PD-L1 or anti-CTLA-4 therapy, and 30% to 40% of the dose-escalation patients had previously received checkpoint inhibitors. The purpose of peripheral TCRbeta sequencing was to test whether ivuxolimab changed TCR sequence diversity and led to clonal T-cell expansion. A male proportion of around 83% and a mean age of about 60 years, ranging from 23 to 79, were recorded for the dose-escalation cohort. The paper covers the monotherapy dose-escalation part of the phase I ivuxolimab trial, which included N of about 56 patients. Intravenous ivuxolimab was administered to patients every 2 weeks at six dose levels: 0.01, 0.1, 0.3, 1.5, 3 and 10 mg/kg. Study-level results and caveats: In the 0.1-3.0 mg/kg groups, partial responders were among the patients with the lowest normalized peripheral clonal expansion, particularly in CD8+ T cells. After ivuxolimab, more expanded clones were found on average in CD8+ T cells than in CD4+ T cells. At doses of 0.1 to 3.0 mg/kg, clonal expansion of both CD4+ and CD8+ blood T cells was observed from baseline to week 6. Which antigens the clonally expanded peripheral T cells were specific for was not determined. Low levels of normalized T-cell clonal expansion were also seen in some patients who did not respond.

Patients with autoimmune disease history or receiving systemic immunosuppression were excluded from the trial. Peripheral blood for TCR sequencing was drawn from every dose cohort at baseline, at cycle 4 day 1 and at cycle 7 day 1. The samples were taken from a phase I, first-in-human, multicenter, open-label dose-escalation trial of ivuxolimab. Adults with locally advanced or metastatic melanoma, renal cell, hepatocellular, or head and neck squamous cell carcinoma were enrolled in the trial. CD4+ and CD8+ T cells were sorted separately from peripheral blood before TCR sequencing. The CDR3 numbers 15 residues from cysteine through phenylalanine. Here the CDR3 DNA is all that survives: 45 bases in frame from base 1. V is pared back by 0 bases and J by 8 bases, with 15 bases lying between the germline termini. The germline V gene yields SGDLS for CDR1 and YYNGEE for CDR2. To sequence the TCRbeta CDR3 region, genomic DNA was isolated from the sorted cells. The immunoSEQ Assay was used for sequencing of TCRbeta CDR3 regions. As stored in TCRdb, this immuneACCESS dataset retains in-frame rearrangements with V and J assigned. A fraction of the clones does not appear; measured against another copy, unresolved V genes explain less than half of the discrepancy, and the remainder lacks a known reason. In all, the sample holds tens of thousands of clones, and approximately 80% of those were seen once. The ten largest clones add up to more than 1.5% of the sample.

Notes on this clone: The antigen this receptor binds is unknown. Base quality data are lacking; no much larger clone is found one base away.

The chain is made from TRBV9 and TRBJ2-1; no D gene can be assigned with confidence. The source of this sequence is an adult with an advanced solid tumor such as melanoma, head and neck, liver or kidney cancer. The sample consisted of CD4+ or CD8+ T cells sorted from blood, taken in a trial of the OX40 agonist ivuxolimab. The bases are TGTGCCAGCAGCGTAGGCCCCCCGCGCTTATATGAGCAGTTCTTC. Translated, it reads CASSVGPPRLYEQFF. Beyond the CDR3, the reference TRBV9 and TRBJ2-1 genes provide the residues; the full variable domain reads: DSGVTQTPKHLITATGQRVTLRCSPRSGDLSVYWYQQSLDQGLQFLIQYYNGEERAKGNILERFSAQQFPDLHSELNLSSLELGDSALYFCASSVGPPRLYEQFFGPGTRLTVL.